The 32 T cell receptor beta chains listed next were all sequenced from one sample in a study of T-cell memory formation after mild COVID-19. TCRdb independently ran MiXCR on the 5' RACE reads; one entry per CDR3 protein. The data hold under 450,000 distinct CDR3 sequences, with more than 20% observed a single time. Sequenced sample: PBMCs or a T cell subset sorted from them (not recorded which). These receptors all stem from an adult woman who had mild COVID-19 (a few samples of this study predate the infection). Cell type and time point are not known.

In this sample, this clonotype turned up a few times. This chain joins TRBV24-1 and TRBJ2-1; a possible D gene is TRBD2 (5 bases). The V gene's germline CDR1 is KGHDR and CDR2 SFDVKD. With 8 bases removed from V and 9 bases from J, the gap between germline ends came to 22 bases. The CDR3 totals 15 residues. The CDR3 reads CATTHSGDGEGEQFF. The CDR3 DNA reads TGTGCCACCACCCATAGTGGGGATGGAGAGGGTGAGCAGTTCTTC.

This CDR3 reads CASTHAPTGGNGYTF. CDR3 nucleotides: TGTGCCAGCACCCACGCCCCGACAGGGGGGAATGGCTACACCTTC. V usage is TRBV6-6 and J usage is TRBJ1-2; 9 nucleotides match TRBD1. Germline CDR1 reads MNHNY; CDR2 reads SVGAGI (reference sequence). The CDR3 runs to 15 residues. Trimming removed 7 bases from V and 6 bases from J; junction bases left unmatched: 12.

The rearrangement joins TRBV18 to TRBJ1-4, with D maybe TRBD1 (6 bases). The germline CDR1 and CDR2 sequences are KGHSH and LQKENI. With 3 bases removed from V and 4 bases from J, the gap between germline ends came to 9 bases. The CDR3 extends over 14 amino acids. CDR3 coding DNA: TGTGCCAGCTCACCGAGGACAGATAATGAAAAACTGTTTTTT. It translates to CASSPRTDNEKLFF.

In its sample, this clonotype was seen once. CDR3 bases: TGTGCCAGCAGTTCCATGGCTAGCGGAGTTTACGAGCAGTACTTC. Protein sequence: CASSSMASGVYEQYF. The rearrangement joins TRBV6-5 to TRBJ2-7, with TRBD2 matching over 7 bases. This CDR3 is built from 15 residues. The trim removed 4 bases at V and 4 bases at J, leaving 10 bases unmatched. CDR1 is MNHEY, CDR2 SVGAGI, per germline.

This clonotype was observed a handful of times. As DNA, the CDR3 is TGTGCCAGCAGCAAGGGTTGGGGCATGGATGGCGAGACCCAGTACTTC. This codes for CASSKGWGMDGETQYF. The chain uses TRBV7-6 and TRBJ2-5; perhaps TRBD1 as D (5 bases). Germline lookup yields CDR1 SGHVS and CDR2 FNYEAQ. Trimming pared 5 bases from V and 5 bases from J, leaving 21 bases between. This CDR3 has 16 residues.

The rearrangement uses TRBV14 and TRBJ2-3; 7 bases map to TRBD1. Germline V CDR1 and CDR2: SGHDN, FVKESK. V was clipped by 0 bases and J by 2 bases; unmatched bases: 8. This CDR3 comprises 17 residues. CDR3 nucleotide sequence: TGTGCCAGCAGCCAAGATGTCGGGGACAGCCTCACAGATACGCAGTATTTT. Protein product: CASSQDVGDSLTDTQYF.

In its sample, this clonotype was seen a few times. V is TRBV6-6 and J is TRBJ1-4, with D hard to call. CDR1 is MNHNY, CDR2 SVGAGI, per germline (reference sequence). Trimming cost V 8 bases and J 7 bases, with 8 bases left between them. The CDR3 totals 11 residues. The CDR3 sequence is CASGVGEKLFF. The CDR3 region has the DNA TGTGCCAGCGGGGTTGGTGAAAAACTGTTTTTT.

In this sample, this clonotype turned up many times. The rearrangement uses TRBV9 and TRBJ1-2; D is unclear. Germline values: CDR1 SGDLS, CDR2 YYNGEE. The V and J ends lost 3 bases and 4 bases respectively, with 10 bases between them. This CDR3 is 13 amino acids long. The DNA of the CDR3 is TGTGCCAGCAGCGGTGACCCGGGCTATGGCTACACCTTC. This encodes CASSGDPGYGYTF.

The chain uses TRBV20-1 and TRBJ1-1, with 8 bases fitting TRBD1. Per the germline V gene, CDR1 is DFQATT and CDR2 is SNEGSKA (reference sequence). The CDR3 length is 16 residues. J gave up 1 base and V 1 base, and 8 bases lay outside the gene matches. The CDR3 DNA reads as TGCAGTGCTAGAGTTGTGGACAGGGTCCGGAACACTGAAGCTTTCTTT. This sequence encodes CSARVVDRVRNTEAFF.

This clonotype was found a few times. This chain uses TRBV7-9 with TRBJ2-3; no firm D call. Germline CDR1 reads SEHNR; CDR2 reads FQNEAQ (reference sequence). V lost 4 bases and J 0 bases, leaving 17 bases between the germline ends. The CDR3 runs 17 residues. Written as DNA, the CDR3 is TGTGCCAGCAGCTCCTTCCTCTCAGGTGCTAGCACAGATACGCAGTATTTT. Amino acid sequence: CASSSFLSGASTDTQYF.

The CDR3 coding sequence is TGTGCCAGCAGTACCGGGACAAAAAACATTCAGTACTTC. As protein: CASSTGTKNIQYF. The chain combines TRBV6-1 with TRBJ2-4; a weak D match, TRBD1 (6 bases). The CDR3 loop spans 13 amino acids. Germline CDR1 MNHNS, CDR2 SASEGT. The V end lost 5 bases, the J end lost 4 bases, and 9 bases lay between the germline ends.

V usage is TRBV18 and J usage is TRBJ1-1, with no clear D. Trimming pared 2 bases from V and 1 base from J, leaving 8 bases between. CDR1 and CDR2 (germline): KGHSH, LQKENI. The CDR3 sequence is 14 residues long. The DNA for the CDR3 is TGTGCCAGCTCACCAGAACAGTCGAACACTGAAGCTTTCTTT. Translating it yields CASSPEQSNTEAFF.

This clonotype was detected many times. The chain uses TRBV5-1 and TRBJ1-2; 7 nucleotides match TRBD1. Unmatched junction bases numbered 6, after V lost 4 bases and J lost 6 bases. This CDR3 contains 13 residues. From germline, CDR1 is SGHRS and CDR2 YFSETQ. The CDR3 protein is CASSEGAADGYTF. CDR3 DNA sequence: TGCGCCAGCAGCGAGGGGGCAGCGGATGGCTACACCTTC.

This clonotype was seen only a few times. The V call is TRBV2, the J call TRBJ2-7; TRBD1 or TRBD2 may be the D gene (6 bases each). The CDR3 has 16 residues. Germline V CDR1 and CDR2: SNHLY, FYNNEI. The V end was cut by 3 bases, the J end by 3 bases, with 18 bases between. CDR3 loop: CASSEGFGGLYYEQYF. CDR3 in DNA: TGTGCCAGCAGTGAGGGATTCGGGGGCCTATACTACGAGCAGTACTTC.

The genes are TRBV7-2 and TRBJ2-5; 7 bases agree with TRBD1. V lost 8 bases to trimming and J lost 4 bases; unmatched junction nucleotides: 19. Germline V gives CDR1 SGHTA, CDR2 FQGNSA. This CDR3 comprises 17 residues. For the CDR3, the DNA is TGTGCCAGCCGGCGTGGTCGCGCAGGGGGAGCCCCAGAGACCCAGTACTTC. Residues: CASRRGRAGGAPETQYF. The complete variable domain, with remaining parts taken from reference TRBV7-2 and TRBJ2-5, reads GAGVSQSPSNKVTEKGKDVELRCDPISGHTALYWYRQSLGQGLEFLIYFQGNSAPDKSGLPSDRFSAERTGGSVSTLTIQRTQQEDSAVYLCASRRGRAGGAPETQYFGPGTRLLVL.

This clonotype occurred a few times. V and J are TRBV20-1 and TRBJ1-1, with D tentatively TRBD1 (5 bases). The CDR3 is 15 residues long. V was cut by 3 bases and J by 0 bases, with 14 bases left in between. Germline V CDR1 and CDR2: DFQATT, SNEGSKA (reference sequence). The CDR3 coding sequence is TGCAGTGCTAGGTCCATCACCAGGGTGAACACTGAAGCTTTCTTT. Translating it yields CSARSITRVNTEAFF.

This sequence joins TRBV5-1 and TRBJ2-7; 12 bases fit TRBD1. After removal of 0 bases from V and 5 bases from J, the junction contained 3 bases not matched to a gene. The CDR3 is 15 residues long. In germline, CDR1 is SGHRS, CDR2 YFSETQ. The CDR3 loop is CASSLAGQGAHEQYF. CDR3 nucleotide sequence: TGCGCCAGCAGCTTGGCGGGACAGGGGGCACACGAGCAGTACTTC.

The chain is built from TRBV24-1 and TRBJ2-1, with TRBD1 matching over 8 bases. Germline trimming cut 4 bases from V and 8 bases from J; bases unmatched to any gene: 12. CDR1 is KGHDR and CDR2 is SFDVKD in the germline V gene. The CDR3 runs to 16 residues. CDR3 nucleotide sequence: TGTGCCACCAGTGAAGTCCCCAGGGGGCGTTCGGATGAGCAGTTCTTC. Translating it yields CATSEVPRGRSDEQFF.

This clonotype has only a few counts. The V call is TRBV5-5, the J call TRBJ1-5; D is possibly TRBD1 (5 bases). Trimming shortened V by 2 bases and J by 0 bases, and 18 bases separated the two germline ends. Germline V gives CDR1 SGHKS, CDR2 YYEKEE (reference sequence). This CDR3 region has 18 residues. The CDR3 sequence: CASSFGWGWGYSNQPQHF. CDR3 DNA: TGTGCCAGCAGCTTTGGATGGGGTTGGGGGTATAGCAATCAGCCCCAGCATTTT.

This clonotype was seen many times. This chain links TRBV12-3 or TRBV12-4 with TRBJ2-3, with D possibly TRBD2 on 7 matching bases. There are 15 residues in the CDR3. V gave up 3 bases and J gave up 3 bases, with 13 bases separating them. The CDR3 reads CASSFWGGSTDTQYF. The CDR3 nucleotides are TGTGCCAGCAGTTTCTGGGGGGGCAGTACAGATACGCAGTATTTT.

This clonotype was found a few times. The rearrangement uses TRBV6-5 and TRBJ1-1; tentative D call: TRBD1 (5 bases). The CDR3 is 12 residues long. Germline CDR1 is MNHEY and CDR2 is SVGAGI. Trimming pared 2 bases from V and 7 bases from J, leaving 8 bases between. The CDR3 DNA sequence: TGTGCCAGCAGTTACAGGGGTTATGAAGCTTTCTTT. Its translation: CASSYRGYEAFF.

This clonotype came up a few times. This rearrangement joins TRBV4-3 to TRBJ2-1; 10 bases align to TRBD2. The CDR3 is 16 residues long. From germline, CDR1 is LGHNA and CDR2 YSLEER. Trimming removed 5 bases from V and 7 bases from J; junction bases left unmatched: 11. The CDR3 DNA is TGCGCCAGCAGCTCCCTAGCGGGAGACTCACTTAATGAGCAGTTCTTC. Translating gives CASSSLAGDSLNEQFF.

The chain has TRBV12-3 or TRBV12-4 and TRBJ1-3; D uncertain. The CDR3 is 12 residues long. V was clipped by 2 bases and J by 6 bases, with 5 bases between them. The CDR3 is CASSLMENTIYF. The CDR3 DNA reads as TGTGCCAGCAGTTTAATGGAAAACACCATATATTTT.

CDR3 loop: CASSLALDTNQNTEAFF. CDR3 nucleotide sequence: TGTGCCAGCAGCTTAGCCCTGGACACCAACCAGAACACTGAAGCTTTCTTT. V and J are TRBV7-9 and TRBJ1-1; D is possibly TRBD1 (5 bases). Germline CDR1 and CDR2: SEHNR and FQNEAQ (reference sequence). The CDR3 consists of 17 residues. The germline V and J ends were trimmed by 0 bases and 1 base, with 15 bases remaining between them.

The CDR3 coding sequence is TGCGCCAGCAGCCACCCTGGGGACACCATATATTTT. It codes for CASSHPGDTIYF. The chain has TRBV4-1 and TRBJ1-3, with no clear D. V was cut by 3 bases and J by 8 bases, with 8 bases left in between. Germline V gene data show CDR1 as MGHRA and CDR2 as YSYEKL. There are 12 residues in the CDR3.

This chain links TRBV15 with TRBJ2-1; possible D gene TRBD2, 6 bases. The CDR3 has 15 amino acids. Trimming shortened V by 2 bases and J by 0 bases, and 8 bases separated the two germline ends. Germline V lookup: CDR1 LNHNV, CDR2 YYDKDF (reference sequence). In DNA form, the CDR3 reads TGTGCCACCAGCAGACGCGGGACCTCCTACAATGAGCAGTTCTTC. Amino acids: CATSRRGTSYNEQFF. The whole variable domain, remainder taken from reference TRBV15 and TRBJ2-1, is DAMVIQNPRYQVTQFGKPVTLSCSQTLNHNVMYWYQQKSSQAPKLLFHYYDKDFNNEADTPDNFQSRRPNTSFCFLDIRSPGLGDTAMYLCATSRRGTSYNEQFFGPGTRLTVL.

The table lists this clonotype with many counts. The rearrangement links TRBV6-4 to TRBJ2-1; maybe TRBD1 (6 bases). This CDR3 is built from 13 residues. The germline V and J ends were trimmed by 4 bases and 3 bases, with 7 bases remaining between them. Germline V gene data show CDR1 as MRHNA and CDR2 as SNTAGT. CDR3 nucleotide sequence: TGTGCCAGCAGTGGGGACAACTACAATGAGCAGTTCTTC. It encodes CASSGDNYNEQFF.

This clonotype appeared many times. V usage is TRBV12-3 or TRBV12-4 and J usage is TRBJ2-7; no clear D. V was shortened by 6 bases and J by 0 bases, with 12 bases between the two germline ends. This CDR3 region has 14 residues. CDR3 protein: CASSPRVSSYEQYF. CDR3 nucleotide sequence: TGTGCCAGCAGCCCTCGAGTCAGCTCCTACGAGCAGTACTTC.

This chain connects TRBV28 to TRBJ2-7; D is unresolved. The CDR3 contains 13 residues. Germline V gene sequence: CDR1 MDHEN, CDR2 SYDVKM. V dropped 5 bases and J dropped 3 bases, with 11 bases sitting between them. The CDR3 here is CASSPPPYYEQYF. Written as DNA, the CDR3 is TGTGCCAGCAGTCCCCCCCCCTACTACGAGCAGTACTTC.

The rearrangement links TRBV20-1 to TRBJ2-2, with TRBD1 identical over 8 bases. Germline CDR1 and CDR2: DFQATT and SNEGSKA (reference sequence). V was clipped by 4 bases and J by 6 bases; unmatched bases: 4. This CDR3 is 13 amino acids long. In DNA form, the CDR3 reads TGCAGTGCTACACAGGGGGTATCCGGGGAGCTGTTTTTT. Protein sequence: CSATQGVSGELFF.

This clonotype was counted ten times or more. The chain joins TRBV7-9 to TRBJ1-1, with D uncertain. V lost 0 bases and J lost 7, with 18 bases in between. The V gene's germline CDR1 is SEHNR and CDR2 FQNEAQ (reference sequence). The CDR3 contains 16 residues. CDR3 sequence: CASSLAYGSSWGEAFF. The CDR3 region has the DNA TGTGCCAGCAGCTTAGCCTATGGGTCCTCCTGGGGTGAAGCTTTCTTT.

This clonotype turned up a few times. The V call is TRBV7-2, the J call TRBJ2-3, with 9 bases fitting TRBD1. Germline V CDR1 and CDR2: SGHTA, FQGNSA. This CDR3 comprises 15 residues. The V and J ends lost 1 base and 5 bases, in that order; junction bases with no gene match: 4. The CDR3 region has the DNA TGTGCCAGCAGCTTAGGTGACAGGGGGGGAGATACGCAGTATTTT. It specifies CASSLGDRGGDTQYF.